The rows below give T cell receptor beta chains drawn from one sample of a study of shared clonotypes between healthy human individuals. Here immunoSEQ multiplex PCR was the method, and the copy in TCRdb shows in-frame clones only, minus some. Among around 1,900,000 clones listed, 90% to 95% were seen once. The material sequenced was naive CD8+ T cells from PBMCs. All receptors come from a man aged 18-30 years in good health. Some clones in this sample may be carry-over from other donors' samples. Both conserved end residues are part of each CDR3. Fields, in order: J gene, D gene, V gene, clone size, CDR3 protein, CDR3 DNA. The D gene is left open where the match is weak. Rows give clone size only sometimes, using once, few, many, or a class for an expanded clone.

>TRBJ2-7|NA|TRBV27|NA
CASSPGALAYEQYF
TGTGCCAGCAGTCCCGGGGCCCTAGCCTACGAGCAGTACTTC
>TRBJ1-4|TRBD1|TRBV28|once
CASSPYPRTGESEKLFF
TGTGCCAGCAGTCCCTACCCTCGGACAGGGGAAAGTGAAAAACTGTTTTTT
>TRBJ2-7|NA|TRBV28|NA
CASSFHPWGGTSYEQYF
TGTGCCAGCAGTTTTCACCCTTGGGGGGGCACTTCGTACGAGCAGTACTTC
>TRBJ2-1|NA|TRBV7-9|NA
CASSFGSLNNEQFF
TGTGCCAGCAGCTTCGGCTCCTTGAACAATGAGCAGTTCTTC
>TRBJ2-5|NA|TRBV28|NA
CASSLEVGETQYF
TGTGCCAGCAGTTTAGAGGTTGGGGAGACCCAGTACTTC
>TRBJ1-1|NA|TRBV4-2|NA
CASSQAGDTEAFF
TGTGCCAGCAGCCAAGCGGGCGACACTGAAGCTTTCTTT
>TRBJ2-7|TRBD2|TRBV2|NA
CASSATSGSSDEQYF
TGTGCCAGCAGTGCGACTAGCGGGAGTTCCGACGAGCAGTACTTC
>TRBJ1-2|TRBD1|TRBV27|NA
CASTGGPTGVDGYTF
TGTGCCAGCACCGGGGGGCCTACAGGGGTTGATGGCTACACCTTC
>TRBJ1-2|TRBD1|TRBV6-6|NA
CASGNRGRIPNYGYTF
TGTGCCAGCGGAAACAGGGGACGAATTCCTAACTATGGCTACACCTTC
>TRBJ2-1|TRBD2|TRBV5-6|NA
CASSLEGREGNEQFF
TGTGCCAGCAGCTTGGAAGGACGGGAGGGCAATGAGCAGTTCTTC
>TRBJ2-1|TRBD2|TRBV13|once
CASSLGLTSGRYNEQFF
TGTGCCAGCAGCTTAGGCCTGACTAGCGGGAGGTACAATGAGCAGTTCTTC
>TRBJ2-7|NA|TRBV9|NA
CASSGQVRDEQYF
TGTGCCAGCAGCGGGCAGGTTCGCGACGAGCAGTACTTC
>TRBJ1-2|NA|TRBV30|NA
CAWSGGSYGYTF
TGTGCCTGGAGCGGAGGTTCCTATGGCTACACCTTC
>TRBJ2-3|NA|TRBV28|NA
CASSPDSSTDTQYF
TGTGCCAGCAGTCCGGACAGTAGCACAGATACGCAGTATTTT
>TRBJ2-3|NA|TRBV19|NA
CASSIRETWTDTQYF
TGTGCCAGTAGTATTCGAGAGACGTGGACAGATACGCAGTATTTT
>TRBJ2-1|TRBD2|TRBV7-3|once
CASSRPSSGAGGEQFF
TGTGCCAGCAGCCGTCCCTCCAGCGGGGCCGGTGGTGAGCAGTTCTTC
>TRBJ1-2|TRBD1|TRBV9|NA
CASSALTGVDGYTF
TGTGCCAGCAGCGCCCTTACAGGGGTTGATGGCTACACCTTC
>TRBJ2-7|TRBD1|TRBV5-8|NA
CASSLDRGMYEQYF
TGTGCCAGCAGCTTGGACAGGGGAATGTACGAGCAGTACTTC
>TRBJ2-7|NA|TRBV2|NA
CASISGYEQYF
TGTGCCAGCATAAGCGGCTACGAGCAGTACTTC
>TRBJ2-7|NA|TRBV27|few
CASSLGRTYEQYF
TGTGCCAGCAGTTTAGGTAGGACCTACGAGCAGTACTTC
>TRBJ2-7|TRBD1|TRBV29-1|NA
CSVRDRSSYEQYF
TGCAGCGTACGGGACAGGTCGTCCTACGAGCAGTACTTC
>TRBJ2-1|NA|TRBV12-5|once
CASGFADNEQFF
TGTGCTAGTGGTTTCGCTGACAATGAGCAGTTCTTC
>TRBJ1-2|NA|TRBV29-1|NA
CSGRLGGNVGYTF
TGCAGCGGACGTCTTGGGGGCAACGTCGGCTACACCTTC
>TRBJ2-7|TRBD2|TRBV11-2|once
CASSTGTSGKEQYF
TGTGCCAGCAGCACCGGGACTAGCGGGAAGGAGCAGTACTTC
>TRBJ1-3|NA|TRBV9|NA
CASSVSGQSGNTIYF
TGTGCCAGCAGCGTATCGGGGCAGTCTGGAAACACCATATATTTT
>TRBJ2-3|TRBD1|TRBV6-1|NA
CASRGQGWTDTQYF
TGTGCCAGCAGGGGACAGGGGTGGACAGATACGCAGTATTTT
>TRBJ2-3|TRBD2|TRBV27|NA
CASSRGAGTSEPTDTQYF
TGTGCCAGCAGTAGGGGGGCGGGGACTAGCGAACCCACAGATACGCAGTATTTT
>TRBJ2-7|TRBD1|TRBV27|once
CASSPSSTGGREQYF
TGTGCCAGCAGTCCTAGTAGTACAGGGGGTCGCGAGCAGTACTTC
>TRBJ2-3|NA|TRBV5-1|NA
CASSSFSTDTQYF
TGCGCCAGCAGCTCCTTTAGCACAGATACGCAGTATTTT
>TRBJ2-4|TRBD1|TRBV27|NA
CASSDLPGQGTDIQYF
TGTGCCAGCAGTGACCTTCCGGGACAGGGAACGGACATTCAGTACTTC
>TRBJ1-1|TRBD1|TRBV9|NA
CASSHPRTGGGGATEAFF
TGTGCCAGCAGCCATCCACGGACAGGTGGAGGTGGGGCCACTGAAGCTTTCTTT
>TRBJ2-7|TRBD2|TRBV28|NA
CASSFSGGPYEQYF
TGTGCCAGCAGTTTTTCGGGAGGACCCTACGAGCAGTACTTC
>TRBJ1-2|NA|TRBV5-1|once
CASSSGRSGLLGYTF
TGCGCCAGCAGCTCAGGGCGGTCGGGCCTCTTAGGCTACACCTTC
>TRBJ1-5|NA|TRBV28|NA
CASTIGGVGNQPQHF
TGTGCCAGTACCATAGGGGGGGTCGGCAATCAGCCCCAGCATTTT
>TRBJ2-1|NA|TRBV7-3|NA
CASSFAGGTYNEQFF
TGTGCCAGCAGCTTTGCGGGTGGAACGTACAATGAGCAGTTCTTC
>TRBJ2-1|NA|TRBV14|NA
CASSQGWEDNEQFF
TGTGCCAGCAGCCAAGGGTGGGAAGACAATGAGCAGTTCTTC
>TRBJ2-1|TRBD2|TRBV11-2|NA
CASTLSGRLLQFF
TGTGCCAGCACCCTTAGCGGGAGATTGCTTCAGTTCTTC
>TRBJ2-3|NA|TRBV25-1|NA
CASSAGDSSDTQYF
TGTGCCAGCAGTGCAGGCGACAGCTCAGATACGCAGTATTTT
>TRBJ2-5|TRBD2|TRBV28|NA
CASSLLFVGGRAPRTQYF
TGTGCCAGCAGTTTATTATTCGTGGGCGGGAGGGCCCCCCGGACCCAGTACTTC
>TRBJ1-5|TRBD1|TRBV7-8|once
CASSQAGGGGPQHF
TGTGCCAGCAGCCAGGCAGGGGGAGGTGGACCCCAGCATTTT
>TRBJ1-1|NA|TRBV28|NA
CASSLVRGGGTEAFF
TGTGCCAGCAGTTTAGTACGAGGGGGGGGCACTGAAGCTTTCTTT
>TRBJ2-3|TRBD2|TRBV4-3|NA
CASSQDWREASRSSTDTQYF
TGCGCCAGCAGCCAAGATTGGCGGGAGGCCTCCCGTTCTAGCACAGATACGCAGTATTTT
>TRBJ1-3|NA|TRBV28|once
CASAAAVGNTIYF
TGTGCCAGCGCCGCCGCCGTCGGAAACACCATATATTTT
>TRBJ2-5|NA|TRBV7-2|NA
CASSSPAQGREQETQYF
TGTGCCAGCAGCTCTCCAGCACAGGGACGGGAACAAGAGACCCAGTACTTC
>TRBJ1-1|NA|TRBV10-3|NA
CAISEEGLNTEAFF
TGTGCCATCAGTGAAGAGGGATTGAACACTGAAGCTTTCTTT